Shown below are 11 T cell receptor beta chains from a single sample sequenced in a study of OX40 agonist ivuxolimab in advanced cancers. Clones were read by immunoSEQ multiplex PCR, and TCRdb kept only the in-frame ones, dropping some. The data hold roughly 22,000 clones, with 86% observed a single time. Sequenced here: CD4+ or CD8+ T cells sorted from blood, sampled in a trial of the OX40 agonist ivuxolimab. The receptors were gathered from an adult with an advanced solid tumor such as melanoma, head and neck, liver or kidney cancer.

The genes are TRBV23-1 and TRBJ2-7, with D tentatively TRBD1 (5 bases). TRBV23-1 is an ORF; its function is uncertain. V gave up 7 bases and J gave up 2 bases, with 15 bases separating them. The CDR3 has 14 residues. The DNA of the CDR3 is TGCGCCAGCACCTCCCGACAGTCGGCCTACGAGCAGTACTTC. The encoded protein is CASTSRQSAYEQYF.

This clone was detected a few times. The V call is TRBV27, the J call TRBJ2-1, with no clear D. CDR3 length equals 15 residues. Germline V gives CDR1 MNHEY, CDR2 SMNVEV (reference sequence). The ends were cut back, 2 bases at V and 6 bases at J, with 14 bases in the middle. The CDR3 loop is CASSLSRPIPNEQFF. The CDR3 DNA reads TGTGCCAGCAGTTTAAGTAGGCCAATCCCCAATGAGCAGTTCTTC.

V usage is TRBV9 and J usage is TRBJ1-4, with 7 nucleotides matching TRBD1. CDR3 length: 15 residues. V lost 4 bases, J lost 5 bases, and 8 bases stayed unmatched. Germline lookup yields CDR1 SGDLS and CDR2 YYNGEE. The CDR3 here is CASSTRTGLNEKLFF. The CDR3 nucleotides are TGTGCCAGCAGCACCCGGACAGGACTAAATGAAAAACTGTTTTTT.

This clone was picked up one time. The chain joins TRBV28 to TRBJ1-3; tentatively, D is TRBD1 (6 bases). This CDR3 spans 13 amino acids. The ends were cut back, 2 bases at V and 4 bases at J, with 6 bases in the middle. Germline lookup yields CDR1 MDHEN and CDR2 SYDVKM. CDR3 residues: CASSLGQGNTIYF. Here the CDR3 DNA reads TGTGCCAGCAGTTTAGGACAGGGAAACACCATATATTTT.

The chain couples TRBV27 to TRBJ1-1; 8 bases map to TRBD1. The CDR3 extends over 16 amino acids. Losses at the gene ends were 6 bases for V and 1 base for J; bases not matched to a gene: 10. Germline CDR1 and CDR2: MNHEY and SMNVEV (reference sequence). CDR3: CASSPGTGPSNTEAFF. The CDR3 DNA reads TGTGCCAGCAGCCCCGGGACAGGCCCCTCGAACACTGAAGCTTTCTTT.

This CDR3 is CASSMDRGTDTQYF. CDR3 sequence (DNA): TGTGCCAGTAGTATGGACAGGGGCACAGATACGCAGTATTTT. The chain carries TRBV19 and TRBJ2-3; 8 bases fit TRBD1. Germline V gene sequence: CDR1 LNHDA, CDR2 SQIVND (reference sequence). V lost 3 bases and J lost 1; bases outside the gene matches: 0. CDR3 length equals 14 residues.

The CDR3 is CASSSDRATILYEQYF. CDR3 DNA sequence: TGCGCCAGCAGTTCCGACAGGGCCACTATCCTCTACGAGCAGTACTTC. V usage is TRBV4-1 and J usage is TRBJ2-7; 7 bases match TRBD1. The CDR3 contains 16 residues. V lost 6 bases and J lost 3; bases outside the gene matches: 14. The germline V gene encodes CDR1 MGHRA and CDR2 YSYEKL.

The chain has TRBV7-9 and TRBJ2-2; 8 bases align to TRBD1. Germline CDR1 and CDR2: SEHNR and FQNEAQ (reference sequence). This CDR3 has 17 amino acids. Germline trimming cut 1 base from V and 1 base from J; bases unmatched to any gene: 5. In nucleotides, the CDR3 is TGTGCCAGCAGCTTAGTTTCGGGGACAGGGAACACCGGGGAGCTGTTTTTT. Protein: CASSLVSGTGNTGELFF.

V is TRBV4-2 and J is TRBJ1-1, with D hard to call. CDR3 length equals 13 residues. V lost 0 bases to trimming and J lost 12 bases, with 14 bases between them. Germline V gives CDR1 LGHNA, CDR2 YNFKEQ. The CDR3 DNA sequence: TGTGCCAGCAGCCAAGAGGAAGGAATGGTAACTTTCTTT. It is translated as CASSQEEGMVTFF.

This clone was seen once. The rearrangement uses TRBV9 and TRBJ2-2, with 9 positions matching TRBD2. The CDR3 spans 16 residues. Trimming took 1 base from V and 3 from J; bases not matched to a gene: 4. Germline CDR1 SGDLS, CDR2 YYNGEE. CDR3 protein: CASSVPSGKDTGELFF. CDR3 coding DNA: TGTGCCAGCAGCGTACCTAGCGGGAAGGACACCGGGGAGCTGTTTTTT.

This chain uses TRBV5-6 with TRBJ2-7, with unresolved D. The CDR3 has 15 amino acids. Germline lookup yields CDR1 SGHDT and CDR2 YYEEEE. V lost 1 base and J 4 bases, leaving 15 bases between the germline ends. As DNA, the CDR3 is TGTGCCAGCAGCTTGACAGACCATCCAATTTACGAGCAGTACTTC. Translated: CASSLTDHPIYEQYF.